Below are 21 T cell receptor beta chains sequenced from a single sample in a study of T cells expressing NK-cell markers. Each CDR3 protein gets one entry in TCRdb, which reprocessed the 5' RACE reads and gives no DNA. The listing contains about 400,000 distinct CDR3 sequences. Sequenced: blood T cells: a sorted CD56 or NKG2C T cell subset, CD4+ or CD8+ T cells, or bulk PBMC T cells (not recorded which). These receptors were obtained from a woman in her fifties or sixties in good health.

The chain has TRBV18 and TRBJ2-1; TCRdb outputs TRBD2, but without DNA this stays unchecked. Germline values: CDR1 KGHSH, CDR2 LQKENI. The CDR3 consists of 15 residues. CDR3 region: CASSPGSSGDNEQFF.

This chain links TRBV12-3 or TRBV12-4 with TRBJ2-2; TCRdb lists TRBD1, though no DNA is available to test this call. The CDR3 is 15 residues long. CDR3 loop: CASSFGRERDGELFF.

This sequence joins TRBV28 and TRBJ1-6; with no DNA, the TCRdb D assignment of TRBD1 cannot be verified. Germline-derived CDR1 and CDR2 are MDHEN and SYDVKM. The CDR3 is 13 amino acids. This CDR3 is CASSGQGYSPLHF.

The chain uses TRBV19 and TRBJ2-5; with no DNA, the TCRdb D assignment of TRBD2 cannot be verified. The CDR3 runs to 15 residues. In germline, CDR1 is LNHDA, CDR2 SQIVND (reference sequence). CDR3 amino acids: CASSLGLAEQETQYF.

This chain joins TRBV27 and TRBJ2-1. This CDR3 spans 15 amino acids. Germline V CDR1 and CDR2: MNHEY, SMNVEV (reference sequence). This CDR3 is CASSRKGAAYNEQFF.

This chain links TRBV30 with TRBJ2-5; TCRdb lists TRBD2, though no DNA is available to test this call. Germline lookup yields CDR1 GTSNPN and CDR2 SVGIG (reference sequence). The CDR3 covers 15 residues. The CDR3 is CAWSDPGLAGETQYF.

This CDR3 is CASSQVGTNEQFF. The genes are TRBV4-1 and TRBJ2-1; TCRdb picks TRBD2, but there is no DNA to check that call. The CDR3 runs 13 residues. Germline V gene data show CDR1 as MGHRA and CDR2 as YSYEKL.

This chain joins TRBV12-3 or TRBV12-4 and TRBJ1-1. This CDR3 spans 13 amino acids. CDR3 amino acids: CASSTGLNTEAFF.

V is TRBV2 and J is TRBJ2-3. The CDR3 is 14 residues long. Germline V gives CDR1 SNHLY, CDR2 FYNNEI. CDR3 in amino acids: CASRWQAFTDTQYF.

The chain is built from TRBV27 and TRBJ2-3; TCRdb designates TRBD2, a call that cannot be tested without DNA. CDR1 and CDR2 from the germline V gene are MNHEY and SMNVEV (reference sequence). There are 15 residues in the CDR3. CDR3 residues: CASSHREGASRTQYF.

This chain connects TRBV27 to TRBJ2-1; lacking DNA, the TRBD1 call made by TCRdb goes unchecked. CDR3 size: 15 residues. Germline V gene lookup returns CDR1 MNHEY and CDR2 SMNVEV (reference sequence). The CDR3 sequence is CASSKLGGSVNEQFF.

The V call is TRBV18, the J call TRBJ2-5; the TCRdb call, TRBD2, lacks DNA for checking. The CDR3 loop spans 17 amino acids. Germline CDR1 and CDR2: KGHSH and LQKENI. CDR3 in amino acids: CASSPPGAGGSRETQYF.

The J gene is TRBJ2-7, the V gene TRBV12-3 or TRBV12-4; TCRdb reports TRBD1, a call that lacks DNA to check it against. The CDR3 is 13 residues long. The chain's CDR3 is CASSWREQGEQYF.

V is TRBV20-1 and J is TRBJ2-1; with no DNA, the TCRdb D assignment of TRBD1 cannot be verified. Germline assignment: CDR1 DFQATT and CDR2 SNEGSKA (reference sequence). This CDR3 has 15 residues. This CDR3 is CSANSRTGSDNEQFF.

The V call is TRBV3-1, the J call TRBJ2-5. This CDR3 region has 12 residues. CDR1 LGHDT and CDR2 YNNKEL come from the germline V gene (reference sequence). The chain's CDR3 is CASSPLLETQYF.

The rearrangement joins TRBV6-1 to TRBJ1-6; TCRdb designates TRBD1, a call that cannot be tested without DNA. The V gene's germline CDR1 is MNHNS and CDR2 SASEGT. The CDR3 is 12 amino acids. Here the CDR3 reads CASNRVNSPLHF.

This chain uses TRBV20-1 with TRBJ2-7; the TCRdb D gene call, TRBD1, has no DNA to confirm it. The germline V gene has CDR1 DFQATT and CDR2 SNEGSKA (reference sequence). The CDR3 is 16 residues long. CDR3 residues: CSARETGDGNWREQYF.

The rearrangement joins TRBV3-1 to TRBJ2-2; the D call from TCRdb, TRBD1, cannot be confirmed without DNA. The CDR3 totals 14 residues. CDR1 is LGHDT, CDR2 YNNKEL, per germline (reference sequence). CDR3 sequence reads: CASSPSGRTGELFF.

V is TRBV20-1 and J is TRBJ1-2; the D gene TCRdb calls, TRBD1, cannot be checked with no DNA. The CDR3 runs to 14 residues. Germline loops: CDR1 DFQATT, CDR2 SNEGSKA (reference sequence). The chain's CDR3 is CSARGSPDRSGYTF.

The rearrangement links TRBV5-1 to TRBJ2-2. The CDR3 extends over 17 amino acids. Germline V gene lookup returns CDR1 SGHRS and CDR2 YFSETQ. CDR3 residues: CASSSGRPSTNTGELFF.

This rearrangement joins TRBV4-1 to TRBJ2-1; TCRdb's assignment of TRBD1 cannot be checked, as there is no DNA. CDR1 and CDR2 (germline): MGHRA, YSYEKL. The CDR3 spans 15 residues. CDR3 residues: CASSQGSGGHNEQFF.